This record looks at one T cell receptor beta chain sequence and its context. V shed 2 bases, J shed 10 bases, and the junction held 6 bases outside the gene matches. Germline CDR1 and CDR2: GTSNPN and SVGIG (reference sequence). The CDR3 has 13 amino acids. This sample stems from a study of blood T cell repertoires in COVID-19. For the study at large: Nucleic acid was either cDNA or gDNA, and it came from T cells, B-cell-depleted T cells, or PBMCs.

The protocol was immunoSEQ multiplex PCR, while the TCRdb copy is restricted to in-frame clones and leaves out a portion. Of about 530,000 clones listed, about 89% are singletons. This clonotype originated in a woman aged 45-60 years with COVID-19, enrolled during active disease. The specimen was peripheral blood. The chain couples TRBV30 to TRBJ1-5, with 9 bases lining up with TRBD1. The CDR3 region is CAWSPGQGVPQHF. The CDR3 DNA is TGTGCCTGGAGTCCGGGACAGGGAGTTCCCCAGCATTTT. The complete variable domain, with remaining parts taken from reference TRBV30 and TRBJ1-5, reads SQTIHQWPATLVQPVGSPLSLECTVEGTSNPNLYWYRQAAGRGLQLLFYSVGIGQISSEVPQNLSASRPQDRQFILSSKKLLLSDSGFYLCAWSPGQGVPQHFGDGTRLSIL.